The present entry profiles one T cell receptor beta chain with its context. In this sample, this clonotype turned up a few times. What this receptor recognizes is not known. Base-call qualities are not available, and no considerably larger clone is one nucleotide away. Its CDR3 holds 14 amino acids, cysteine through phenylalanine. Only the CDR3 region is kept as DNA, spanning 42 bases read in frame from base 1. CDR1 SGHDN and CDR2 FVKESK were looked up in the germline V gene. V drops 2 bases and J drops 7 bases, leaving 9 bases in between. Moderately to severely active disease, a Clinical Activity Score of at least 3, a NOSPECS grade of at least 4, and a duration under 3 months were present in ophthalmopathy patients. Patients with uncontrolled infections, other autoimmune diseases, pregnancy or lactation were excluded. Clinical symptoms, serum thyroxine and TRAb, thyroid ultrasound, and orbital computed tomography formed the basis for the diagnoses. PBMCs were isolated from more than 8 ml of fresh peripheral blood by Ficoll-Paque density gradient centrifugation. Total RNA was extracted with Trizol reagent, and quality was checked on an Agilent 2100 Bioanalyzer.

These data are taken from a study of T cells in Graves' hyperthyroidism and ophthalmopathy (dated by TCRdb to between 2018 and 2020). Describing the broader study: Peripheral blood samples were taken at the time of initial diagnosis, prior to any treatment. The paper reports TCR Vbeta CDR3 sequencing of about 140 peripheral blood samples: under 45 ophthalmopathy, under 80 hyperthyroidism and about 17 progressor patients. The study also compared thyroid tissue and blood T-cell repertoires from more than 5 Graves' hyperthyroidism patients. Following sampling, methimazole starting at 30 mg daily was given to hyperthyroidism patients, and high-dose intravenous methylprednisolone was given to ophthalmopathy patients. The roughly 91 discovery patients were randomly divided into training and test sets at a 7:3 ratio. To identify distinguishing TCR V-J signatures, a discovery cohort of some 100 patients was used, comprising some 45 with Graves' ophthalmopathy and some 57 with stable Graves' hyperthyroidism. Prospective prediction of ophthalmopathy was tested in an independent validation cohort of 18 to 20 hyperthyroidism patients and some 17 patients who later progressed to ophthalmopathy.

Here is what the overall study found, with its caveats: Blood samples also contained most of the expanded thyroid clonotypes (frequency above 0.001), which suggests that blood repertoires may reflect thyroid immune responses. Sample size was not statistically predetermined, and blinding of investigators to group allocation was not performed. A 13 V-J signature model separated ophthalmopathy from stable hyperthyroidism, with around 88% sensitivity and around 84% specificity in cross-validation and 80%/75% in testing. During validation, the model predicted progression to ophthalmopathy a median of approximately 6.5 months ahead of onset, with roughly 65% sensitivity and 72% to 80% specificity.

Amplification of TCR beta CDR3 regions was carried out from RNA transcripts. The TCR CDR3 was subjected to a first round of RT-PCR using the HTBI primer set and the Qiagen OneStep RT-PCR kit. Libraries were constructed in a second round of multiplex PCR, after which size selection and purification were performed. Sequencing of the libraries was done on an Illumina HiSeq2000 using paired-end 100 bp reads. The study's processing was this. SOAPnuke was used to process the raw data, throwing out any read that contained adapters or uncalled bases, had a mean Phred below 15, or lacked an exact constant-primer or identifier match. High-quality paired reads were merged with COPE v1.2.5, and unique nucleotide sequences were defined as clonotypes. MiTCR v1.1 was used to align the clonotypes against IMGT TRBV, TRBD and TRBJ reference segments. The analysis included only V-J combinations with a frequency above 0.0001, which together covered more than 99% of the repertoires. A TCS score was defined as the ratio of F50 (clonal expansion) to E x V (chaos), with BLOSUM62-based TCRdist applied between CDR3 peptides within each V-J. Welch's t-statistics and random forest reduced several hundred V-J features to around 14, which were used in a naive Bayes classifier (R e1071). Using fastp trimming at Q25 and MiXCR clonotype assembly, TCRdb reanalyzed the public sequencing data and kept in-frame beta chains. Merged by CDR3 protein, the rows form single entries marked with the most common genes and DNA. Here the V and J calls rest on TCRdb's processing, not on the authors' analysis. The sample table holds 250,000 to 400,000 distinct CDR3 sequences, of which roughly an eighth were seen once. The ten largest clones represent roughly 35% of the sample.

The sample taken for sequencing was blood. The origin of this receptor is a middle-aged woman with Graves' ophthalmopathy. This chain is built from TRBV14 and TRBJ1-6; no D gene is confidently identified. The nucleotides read TGTGCCAGCAGCCAACTCCCGGGAAATTCACCCCTCCACTTT. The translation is CASSQLPGNSPLHF.